The 30 T cell receptor beta chains below come from one sample, sequenced in a study of OX40 agonist ivuxolimab in advanced cancers. This table comes from immunoSEQ multiplex PCR, and its TCRdb copy is limited to in-frame clones, with some not included. This sample yields approximately 30,000 clones, of which 80% are seen a single time; 11% belongs to the top ten. This specimen consisted of CD4+ or CD8+ T cells sorted from blood, obtained in a trial of the OX40 agonist ivuxolimab. The receptors stem from an adult with an advanced solid tumor such as melanoma, head and neck, liver or kidney cancer.

This chain uses TRBV7-9 with TRBJ1-1; possibly TRBD1 for D (6 bases). This CDR3 comprises 15 residues. Trimming left V 0 bases short and J 10 bases short, with 18 bases between. Germline CDR1 reads SEHNR; CDR2 reads FQNEAQ (reference sequence). As DNA, the CDR3 is TGTGCCAGCAGCTTAGCCGCAGGGGCCAAAGGTGGAGCTTTCTTT. Its protein is CASSLAAGAKGGAFF.

The chain employs TRBV7-2 and TRBJ2-3; tentatively, D is TRBD1 (5 bases). CDR3 length: 15 residues. The V and J ends lost 3 bases and 5 bases respectively, with 15 bases between them. CDR1 is SGHTA and CDR2 is FQGNSA in the germline V gene. CDR3 amino acids: CASSFYGRDRDTQYF. CDR3 sequence (DNA): TGTGCCAGCAGCTTCTATGGCAGGGATAGAGATACGCAGTATTTT.

The sample holds a few counts of this clone. This chain joins TRBV5-5 and TRBJ2-7, with 9 bases fitting TRBD1. V gave up 4 bases and J gave up 5 bases; unmatched junction bases: 7. The CDR3 covers 14 residues. CDR1 SGHKS and CDR2 YYEKEE come from the germline V gene (reference sequence). CDR3 in amino acids: CASSPWTGVHEQYF. For the CDR3, the DNA is TGTGCCAGCAGCCCATGGACAGGGGTACACGAGCAGTACTTC.

V usage is TRBV7-6 and J usage is TRBJ1-6; D might be TRBD1 (6 bases). CDR3 length: 16 amino acids. Trimming took off 6 bases at V and 7 bases at J, with 19 bases between the two ends. Germline CDR1 and CDR2: SGHVS and FNYEAQ. CDR3 sequence (DNA): TGTGCCAGCAGTATAACAGGGCTTAGGGGGAATTCACCCCTCCACTTT. Its translation is CASSITGLRGNSPLHF. The full variable domain, rest sourced from reference TRBV7-6 and TRBJ1-6, is GAGVSQSPRYKVTKRGQDVALRCDPISGHVSLYWYRQALGQGPEFLTYFNYEAQQDKSGLPNDRFSAERPEGSISTLTIQRTEQRDSAMYRCASSITGLRGNSPLHFGNGTRLTVT.

The table lists this clone with a count of one. This chain uses TRBV7-9 with TRBJ2-1; D call uncertain. The germline gives CDR1 SEHNR, CDR2 FQNEAQ (reference sequence). The CDR3 spans 17 residues. Trimming left V 2 bases short and J 1 base short, with 15 bases between. The DNA for the CDR3 is TGTGCCAGCAGCTTATCTACCCGTGGGCCTTCCTACAATGAGCAGTTCTTC. Its translation: CASSLSTRGPSYNEQFF.

V gene TRBV6-1 combines with J gene TRBJ2-1, with unresolved D. The CDR3 length is 11 residues. V was trimmed by 4 bases and J by 10 bases, leaving 8 bases between them. Germline-derived CDR1 and CDR2 are MNHNS and SASEGT. The CDR3 DNA reads TGTGCCAGCAGTGTCCTCCCGGAGCAGTTCTTC. Protein product: CASSVLPEQFF.

Notes on this clone: This same CDR3 is encoded by further DNA sequences in the sample. The chain is built from TRBV27 and TRBJ2-7; D remains ambiguous. The germline V and J ends were trimmed by 5 bases and 9 bases, with 17 bases remaining between them. Per the germline V gene, CDR1 is MNHEY and CDR2 is SMNVEV (reference sequence). This CDR3 has 13 residues. CDR3 sequence: CASSPGPTWGQYF. As DNA, the CDR3 is TGTGCCAGCAGTCCCGGGCCTACCTGGGGGCAGTACTTC.

This clone is labeled medium-sized (0.01 to 0.1%). The V and J genes are TRBV5-6 and TRBJ2-1; tentatively, D is TRBD1 (5 bases). The germline V and J ends were trimmed by 0 bases and 3 bases, with 10 bases remaining between them. The CDR3 spans 15 residues. CDR1 is SGHDT, CDR2 YYEEEE, per germline. This chain's CDR3 is CASSLEGLGYNEQFF. CDR3 in DNA: TGTGCCAGCAGCTTGGAGGGGTTGGGCTACAATGAGCAGTTCTTC.

V gene TRBV11-2 combines with J gene TRBJ1-4, with D unresolved. The CDR3 totals 12 residues. Trimming took 5 bases from V and 8 from J, leaving 9 bases between them. Germline V gives CDR1 SGHAT, CDR2 FQNNGV. The CDR3: CASSHSREKLFF. The CDR3 nucleotides read TGTGCCAGCAGCCACTCCAGGGAAAAACTGTTTTTT.

The CDR3 coding sequence is TGTGCCAGCAGCTTGACTAGCGGGGATCAAGAGACCCAGTACTTC. Translating gives CASSLTSGDQETQYF. The chain couples TRBV5-6 to TRBJ2-5, with 10 bases identical to TRBD2. The CDR3 has 15 amino acids. With V trimmed by 1 base and J by 2 bases, 2 bases remained unmatched. CDR1 SGHDT and CDR2 YYEEEE come from the germline V gene.

In regard to this clone: One junction end disagrees with the germline gene, perhaps due to a read error. The chain has TRBV7-7 and TRBJ1-6; no clear D gene. Germline V gene lookup returns CDR1 SSHAT and CDR2 FNYEAQ (reference sequence). The CDR3 loop spans 16 amino acids. The DNA for the CDR3 is TGTGCTAGCAGCTTGTCTAGGGTCCCCTATAATTCACCCCTCCACTTT. It codes for CASSLSRVPYNSPLHF.

The rearrangement joins TRBV10-2 to TRBJ2-7; 11 bases match TRBD2. There are 15 residues in the CDR3. Germline V gene data show CDR1 as WSHSY and CDR2 as SAAADI. Trimming took 2 bases from V and 6 from J; bases not matched to a gene: 6. CDR3 coding DNA: TGCGCCAGCAGTGAGCCACCTAGCGGGGGGTCCGAGCAGTACTTC. As protein: CASSEPPSGGSEQYF.

This chain's CDR3 is CAWSVGQAPYNEQFF. Written as DNA, the CDR3 is TGTGCCTGGAGTGTGGGGCAAGCGCCCTACAATGAGCAGTTCTTC. The J gene is TRBJ2-1, the V gene TRBV30, with D tentatively TRBD1 (5 bases). Per the germline V gene, CDR1 is GTSNPN and CDR2 is SVGIG (reference sequence). Trimming removed 0 bases at V and 2 bases at J, with 11 bases between. This CDR3 region has 15 residues.

The chain couples TRBV5-1 to TRBJ2-7, with a weak D call TRBD1 (5 bases). CDR3 length: 14 residues. The V and J ends lost 4 bases and 1 base respectively, with 12 bases between them. The germline V gene encodes CDR1 SGHRS and CDR2 YFSETQ. For the CDR3, the DNA is TGCGCCAGCAGCCCAGGGCCACTATCCTACGAGCAGTACTTC. The encoded protein is CASSPGPLSYEQYF.

The gene calls are TRBV9 and TRBJ1-3, with D possibly matching TRBD1 (6 bases). Germline V CDR1 and CDR2: SGDLS, YYNGEE. CDR3 length: 12 residues. V dropped 6 bases and J dropped 6 bases, with 10 bases sitting between them. The CDR3 sequence: CASKGGENTIYF. The CDR3 DNA follows: TGTGCCAGCAAAGGGGGAGAAAACACCATATATTTT. Full variable domain (outside the CDR3, taken from reference TRBV9 and TRBJ1-3): DSGVTQTPKHLITATGQRVTLRCSPRSGDLSVYWYQQSLDQGLQFLIQYYNGEERAKGNILERFSAQQFPDLHSELNLSSLELGDSALYFCASKGGENTIYFGEGSWLTVV.

The chain is built from TRBV10-3 and TRBJ2-7; TRBD1 matches at 9 bases. V trimming: 3 bases; J trimming: 6 bases; junction bases outside the gene matches: 9. There are 15 residues in the CDR3. The germline gives CDR1 ENHRY, CDR2 SYGVKD. The CDR3 nucleotides read TGTGCCATCAGTGACCCGAGACAGGGGGTCAGCGAGCAGTACTTC. It encodes CAISDPRQGVSEQYF.

V and J are TRBV7-8 and TRBJ1-2, with D hard to call. CDR3 length: 17 amino acids. Germline CDR1 SGHVS, CDR2 FQNEAQ. With 4 bases removed from V and 4 bases from J, the gap between germline ends came to 22 bases. CDR3 protein: CASSSYRGGERTYGYTF. As DNA, the CDR3 is TGTGCCAGCAGCTCCTACCGGGGTGGGGAGAGAACCTATGGCTACACCTTC.

The chain is built from TRBV5-6 and TRBJ1-5; D gene unclear. The V end was cut by 4 bases, the J end by 5 bases, with 7 bases between. The CDR3 is 12 amino acids. Germline CDR1 and CDR2: SGHDT and YYEEEE. CDR3 in amino acids: CASSVRYQPQHF. The CDR3 DNA reads as TGTGCCAGCAGCGTTAGGTATCAGCCCCAGCATTTT.

The chain has TRBV30 and TRBJ1-2, with 7 bases lining up with TRBD1. The CDR3 is made up of 13 amino acids. Trimming cost V 5 bases and J 3 bases; bases outside gene matches: 6. The germline V gene encodes CDR1 GTSNPN and CDR2 SVGIG (reference sequence). Here the CDR3 reads CAWGAGGHYGYTF. The CDR3 nucleotides read TGTGCCTGGGGTGCAGGGGGGCACTATGGCTACACCTTC.

The rearrangement uses TRBV6-1 and TRBJ1-1; D is possibly TRBD1 (6 bases). CDR1 and CDR2 (germline): MNHNS, SASEGT. The CDR3 extends over 14 amino acids. Trimming cost V 7 bases and J 4 bases, with 16 bases left between them. The CDR3 DNA follows: TGTGCCAGCATCTTATCCACAGGGAGCACTGAAGCTTTCTTT. Its translation: CASILSTGSTEAFF.

This chain links TRBV25-1 with TRBJ2-5; no definite D call. V was trimmed by 3 bases and J by 5 bases, leaving 10 bases between them. CDR3 size: 13 residues. Germline CDR1 is MGHDK and CDR2 is SYGVNS. CDR3 amino acids: CASSEEFGETQYF. The CDR3 DNA follows: TGTGCCAGCAGTGAGGAGTTCGGGGAGACCCAGTACTTC. Full variable domain (missing parts from reference TRBV25-1 and TRBJ2-5): EADIYQTPRYLVIGTGKKITLECSQTMGHDKMYWYQQDPGMELHLIHYSYGVNSTEKGDLSSESTVSRIRTEHFPLTLESARPSHTSQYLCASSEEFGETQYFGPGTRLLVL.

The chain combines TRBV7-6 with TRBJ2-3; no definite D call. The length of the CDR3 is 13 residues. Germline V lookup: CDR1 SGHVS, CDR2 FNYEAQ. Trimming took off 6 bases at V and 6 bases at J, with 13 bases between the two ends. CDR3 sequence (DNA): TGTGCCAGCAGTTGGACGACCGGGGATACGCAGTATTTT. It translates to CASSWTTGDTQYF.

The chain couples TRBV19 to TRBJ1-1; D unclear. CDR1 LNHDA and CDR2 SQIVND come from the germline V gene (reference sequence). The CDR3 extends over 13 amino acids. Trimming cost V 5 bases and J 2 bases, with 9 bases left between them. CDR3 in amino acids: CASSLDGNTEAFF. CDR3 DNA: TGTGCCAGTAGTTTGGACGGTAACACTGAAGCTTTCTTT.

The rearrangement joins TRBV12-5 to TRBJ1-4; TRBD1 aligns across 7 bases. V lost 4 bases, J lost 6 bases, and 11 bases stayed unmatched. The V gene's germline CDR1 is LGHNT and CDR2 FRNRAP. CDR3 length equals 16 residues. CDR3 nucleotide sequence: TGTGCTAGTGGTTCCTTCCGGGACAGAGCCGATGAAAAACTGTTTTTT. Its protein is CASGSFRDRADEKLFF.

The chain employs TRBV27 and TRBJ1-2, with 9 bases aligning to TRBD1. V shed 5 bases, J shed 8 bases, and the junction held 12 bases outside the gene matches. This CDR3 region has 15 residues. The germline V gene encodes CDR1 MNHEY and CDR2 SMNVEV (reference sequence). CDR3 sequence reads: CASSPINRGRGGYTF. CDR3 nucleotide sequence: TGTGCCAGCAGTCCTATTAACAGGGGGCGCGGGGGCTACACCTTC.

V usage is TRBV6-5 and J usage is TRBJ2-3; TRBD1 or TRBD2 may be the D gene (6 bases each). This CDR3 has 15 amino acids. Trimming left V 6 bases short and J 5 bases short, with 18 bases between. Per germline, CDR1 MNHEY and CDR2 SVGAGI. The CDR3 DNA reads TGTGCCAGCAGGTCCTCCGGGGGCAGGGGAGATACGCAGTATTTT. It is translated as CASRSSGGRGDTQYF.

The chain uses TRBV21-1 and TRBJ1-4; the table assigns TRBD1, which was not confirmed against the DNA. TRBV21-1 is a documented pseudogene. The CDR3 is made up of 14 amino acids. CDR3 DNA: TGTGCCAGCAGAATGACAGGGGAAGGCGAAAAACTGTTTTTT. It encodes CASRMTGEGEKLFF.

The V and J genes are TRBV2 and TRBJ2-3, with 7 nucleotides matching TRBD2. Germline lookup yields CDR1 SNHLY and CDR2 FYNNEI. V trimming: 8 bases; J trimming: 2 bases; junction bases outside the gene matches: 4. This CDR3 spans 13 amino acids. DNA of the CDR3: TGTGCCAGCGGGGGGGTTTACACAGATACGCAGTATTTT. Its protein product is CASGGVYTDTQYF.

The rearrangement uses TRBV4-3 and TRBJ1-1; D remains ambiguous. This CDR3 region has 14 residues. Germline assignment: CDR1 LGHNA and CDR2 YSLEER. The ends were cut back, 8 bases at V and 0 bases at J, with 13 bases in the middle. Here the CDR3 DNA reads TGCGCCAGCGCCTACAGTGCCATGAACACTGAAGCTTTCTTT. Protein product: CASAYSAMNTEAFF.

V gene TRBV27 combines with J gene TRBJ2-1; D might be TRBD1 or TRBD2, each matching 5 bases. From germline, CDR1 is MNHEY and CDR2 SMNVEV (reference sequence). This CDR3 has 14 residues. Trimming cost V 2 bases and J 2 bases, with 7 bases left between them. The CDR3 spells CASSLEGTYNEQFF. CDR3 DNA sequence: TGTGCCAGCAGTTTAGAGGGGACCTACAATGAGCAGTTCTTC.